The rows below give T cell receptor beta chains drawn from one sample of a study of T cell clusters in autoimmune cytopenias. Reanalyzing the multiplex PCR reads, TCRdb keeps one entry per CDR3 protein, without DNA. The sample table includes 7,000 or so distinct CDR3 sequences. The sequenced sample was peripheral blood. These receptor sequences come from a human donor with an autoimmune cytopenia or autoimmune hepatitis (not recorded which). The CDR3 runs from the conserved cysteine through the conserved F or W. Expanded clones get a size class; other rows say once, few or many, or leave the size out.

>TRBJ1-5|TRBV19|.
CASTREPEIPPQHF
>TRBJ2-3|TRBV19|.
CASSIPGLRLDTQYF
>TRBJ1-1|TRBV12-3/TRBV12-4|.
CASSLQGLNTEAFF
>TRBJ1-6|TRBV6-5|.
CAISETGAEDSPLHF
>TRBJ2-1|TRBV20-1|.
CSANTGTVVVSSGNEQFF
>TRBJ2-5|TRBV2|.
CACRRGFQETQYF
>TRBJ1-5|TRBV7-9|.
CASSLDRGLQPQHF
>TRBJ1-2|TRBV6-6|.
CASSYEGWRGQELSYTF
>TRBJ2-3|TRBV5-5|.
CASSLGLAGISDTQYF
>TRBJ2-3|TRBV10-3|.
CAVRLAGATDTQYF
>TRBJ1-2|TRBV29-1|medium-sized
CSAATGVDYGYTF
>TRBJ1-3|TRBV10-3|.
CAISEGNTIYF
>TRBJ2-7|TRBV6-5|.
CASTSVSSYEQYF
>TRBJ1-3|TRBV19|.
CASTPSGGLYPSLIQAIYF
>TRBJ1-1|TRBV29-1|medium-sized
CSAAHGTANTEAFF
>TRBJ1-5|TRBV27|medium-sized
CASSLWGGQPQHF
>TRBJ2-7|TRBV30|medium-sized
CAWSESYEQYF
>TRBJ2-5|TRBV5-4|.
CASSPRTSGNSYEQYF
>TRBJ2-5|TRBV6-1|.
CASSVDRGKGTQYF
>TRBJ2-5|TRBV12-3/TRBV12-4|.
CASSFTLAGDETQYF
>TRBJ2-7|TRBV11-1|.
CAWTTGYEQYF
>TRBJ2-1|TRBV27|medium-sized
CASRQGLYNEQFF
>TRBJ1-1|TRBV19|.
CASSIQGSTEAFF
>TRBJ1-2|TRBV30|.
CAWSVISVGGGYTF
>TRBJ1-5|TRBV5-6|.
CASSIQGARNQPQHF
>TRBJ2-2|TRBV6-5|medium-sized
CASSIRWGTGELFF
>TRBJ2-3|TRBV24-1|medium-sized
CATSASQGGDTQYF
>TRBJ2-1|TRBV10-3|.
CAISETQGYEQFF
>TRBJ2-3|TRBV19|.
CASSILVGVGRSTDTQYF
>TRBJ2-7|TRBV6-2/TRBV6-3|.
CASSLRPSISYEQYF
>TRBJ1-2|TRBV20-1|.
CSRGGDRGYTF
>TRBJ2-3|TRBV20-1|medium-sized
CSACQEREGLADTQYF
>TRBJ2-7|TRBV27|.
CASSFGIQYYEQYF
>TRBJ1-1|TRBV15|.
CATRDRAGTEAFF
>TRBJ2-3|TRBV30|medium-sized
CASLRTSTDTQYF
>TRBJ2-3|TRBV12-3/TRBV12-4|.
CASSLHPIRLAGGLTDTQYF
>TRBJ1-1|TRBV30|.
CAWRSSGGQAFF
>TRBJ2-2|TRBV10-3|medium-sized
CATRLAGGSGELFF
>TRBJ1-5|TRBV27|.
CASSFTLTGQPQHF
>TRBJ1-1|TRBV19|.
CASSVGQNTEAFF
>TRBJ1-2|TRBV6-5|.
CASGGKYYGYTF